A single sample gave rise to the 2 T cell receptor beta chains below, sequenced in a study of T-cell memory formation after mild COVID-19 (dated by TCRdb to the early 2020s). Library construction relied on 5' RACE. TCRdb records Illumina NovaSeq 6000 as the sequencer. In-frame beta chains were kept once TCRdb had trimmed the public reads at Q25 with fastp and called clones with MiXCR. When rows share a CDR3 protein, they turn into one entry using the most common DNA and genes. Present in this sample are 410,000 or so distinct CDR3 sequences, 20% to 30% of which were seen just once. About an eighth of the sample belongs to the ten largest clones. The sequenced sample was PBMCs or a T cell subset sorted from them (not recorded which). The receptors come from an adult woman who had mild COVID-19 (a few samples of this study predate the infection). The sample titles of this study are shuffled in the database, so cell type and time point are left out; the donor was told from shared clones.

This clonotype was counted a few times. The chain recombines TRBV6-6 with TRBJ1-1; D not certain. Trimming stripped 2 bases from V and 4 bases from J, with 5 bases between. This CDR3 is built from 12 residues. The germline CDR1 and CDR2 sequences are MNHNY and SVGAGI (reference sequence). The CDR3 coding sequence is TGTGCCAGCAGTTACGGGAGCACTGAAGCTTTCTTT. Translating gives CASSYGSTEAFF.

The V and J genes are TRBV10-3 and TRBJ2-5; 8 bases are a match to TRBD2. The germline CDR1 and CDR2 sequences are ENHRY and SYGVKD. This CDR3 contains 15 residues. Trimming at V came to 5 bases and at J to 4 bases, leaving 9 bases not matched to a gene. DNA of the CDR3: TGTGCCATCAGTCCTAGGGCGGCGGGGGGAGAGACCCAGTACTTC. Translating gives CAISPRAAGGETQYF.